Each of the 18 T cell receptor beta chains below was sequenced from the same sample in a study of identical twins (dated by TCRdb to between 2015 and 2016). The library was generated by 5' RACE. Sequenced using an Illumina HiSeq 2000. TCRdb's own reprocessing of the public reads used fastp at Q25 and MiXCR and kept productive beta chains. Every CDR3 protein is listed once, alongside the most common genes and DNA of its rows. Within this sample are about 890,000 distinct CDR3 sequences, with roughly an eighth of them counted one time only. The ten largest clones capture roughly 1.5% of the sample. These records were also assigned to another study, of yellow fever vaccine responses in identical twins.

The sequencing input was PBMCs. These TCRs come from a woman between 18 and 29 years old in good health.

This clonotype was seen repeatedly, ten times or more. The rearrangement uses TRBV6-5 and TRBJ2-2; D may be TRBD1 or TRBD2 (5 bases each). Looked up from germline, CDR1 is MNHEY and CDR2 is SVGAGI. This CDR3 contains 15 residues. Trimming took 0 bases from V and 7 from J, leaving 12 bases between them. CDR3 in DNA: TGTGCCAGCAGTTACTCGACGAGGGGCGGCGGGGAGCTGTTTTTT. Residues: CASSYSTRGGGELFF.

This clonotype occurred a few times. The rearrangement links TRBV9 to TRBJ2-3; 8 positions match TRBD2. Per germline, CDR1 SGDLS and CDR2 YYNGEE. Trimming removed 2 bases from V and 5 bases from J; junction bases left unmatched: 13. CDR3 length: 17 amino acids. CDR3 DNA sequence: TGTGCCAGCAGCGTCTCGGCTCGAGCGGGAGAAGTAGATACGCAGTATTTT. Translated, it gives CASSVSARAGEVDTQYF.

J is TRBJ2-7 and V is TRBV7-6; 13 bases are shared with TRBD2. In germline, CDR1 is SGHVS, CDR2 FNYEAQ. Germline trimming cut 4 bases from V and 2 bases from J; bases unmatched to any gene: 5. The CDR3 sequence is 16 residues long. CDR3 protein: CASSSRTSGRTYEQYF. The CDR3 bases are TGTGCCAGCAGCTCCCGGACTAGCGGGAGAACCTACGAGCAGTACTTC.

V usage is TRBV12-3 or TRBV12-4 and J usage is TRBJ1-1; a weak D match, TRBD1 (6 bases). The V gene lost 3 bases and the J gene lost 6 bases, with 11 bases spanning the gap. There are 13 residues in the CDR3. The CDR3 here is CASSFKGGAEAFF. The CDR3 nucleotides read TGTGCCAGCAGTTTCAAAGGGGGAGCTGAAGCTTTCTTT.

The CDR3 bases are TGTGCCAGCAGCTCCGCGACAGGCCCGAGAACTGAAGCTTTCTTT. This translates into CASSSATGPRTEAFF. The rearrangement uses TRBV11-2 and TRBJ1-1, with a weak D call TRBD1 (6 bases). The CDR3 has 15 residues. Trimming removed 4 bases from V and 5 bases from J, with 17 bases in between. Germline V gene lookup returns CDR1 SGHAT and CDR2 FQNNGV. Full variable domain (outside the CDR3, taken from reference TRBV11-2 and TRBJ1-1): EAGVAQSPRYKIIEKRQSVAFWCNPISGHATLYWYQQILGQGPKLLIQFQNNGVVDDSQLPKDRFSAERLKGVDSTLKIQPAKLEDSAVYLCASSSATGPRTEAFFGQGTRLTVV.

The CDR3 is CASSPGPHQTDTQYF. In DNA, the CDR3 is TGCGCCAGCAGCCCGGGACCTCATCAAACAGATACGCAGTATTTT. V usage is TRBV4-1 and J usage is TRBJ2-3; perhaps D is TRBD1 or TRBD2 (5 bases each). Germline CDR1 reads MGHRA; CDR2 reads YSYEKL. The CDR3 length is 15 residues. The V end was cut by 4 bases, the J end by 3 bases, with 14 bases between.

Only a few counts were recorded for this clonotype. The rearrangement links TRBV12-3 or TRBV12-4 to TRBJ2-7, with 7 bases matching TRBD1. The CDR3 runs 15 residues. Trimming took 0 bases from V and 1 from J; bases not matched to a gene: 3. CDR3 in DNA: TGTGCCAGCAGTTTAGCGGGACAGAGGTCCTACGAGCAGTACTTC. Protein sequence: CASSLAGQRSYEQYF.

The chain is built from TRBV3-1 and TRBJ2-7, with D unclear. V dropped 1 base and J dropped 3 bases, with 13 bases sitting between them. The CDR3 has 15 amino acids. From germline, CDR1 is LGHDT and CDR2 YNNKEL (reference sequence). Written as DNA, the CDR3 is TGTGCCAGCAGCCAAGCCCCCGACACGATCTACGAGCAGTACGTC. Translation: CASSQAPDTIYEQYV.

The chain is built from TRBV20-1 and TRBJ2-3; D is uncertain. The CDR3 loop spans 13 amino acids. Germline values: CDR1 DFQATT, CDR2 SNEGSKA (reference sequence). The V end was cut by 3 bases, the J end by 6 bases, with 13 bases between. CDR3 amino acids: CSASPLGWDTQYF. CDR3 nucleotides: TGCAGTGCTAGCCCACTCGGGTGGGATACGCAGTATTTT.

There are many counts of this clonotype. The V and J genes are TRBV3-1 and TRBJ2-1; D not certain. The CDR3 contains 15 residues. V shed 4 bases and J shed 1 base, with 11 bases lying between them. Per the germline V gene, CDR1 is LGHDT and CDR2 is YNNKEL (reference sequence). DNA for the CDR3: TGTGCCAGCAGCCCCTTGGTCAGTTCCTACAATGAGCAGTTCTTC. Its protein product is CASSPLVSSYNEQFF.

This clonotype was seen repeatedly, ten times or more. The chain uses TRBV28 and TRBJ2-3; 13 nucleotides line up with TRBD2. The CDR3 consists of 13 residues. V lost 9 bases and J lost 6; bases outside the gene matches: 3. From germline, CDR1 is MDHEN and CDR2 SYDVKM. CDR3 loop: CASGLAGVDTQYF. The CDR3 DNA follows: TGTGCCAGTGGACTAGCGGGGGTGGATACGCAGTATTTT.

This clonotype appeared a few times. The chain uses TRBV12-3 or TRBV12-4 and TRBJ1-1; D is perhaps TRBD1 (5 bases). The CDR3 has 16 residues. V lost 5 bases and J lost 10, with 26 bases in between. The CDR3 bases are TGTGCCAGCAGTGGAGTCGAAGTTTATAGAGCCGGGGGAGCTTTCTTT. Encoded protein: CASSGVEVYRAGGAFF.

This chain uses TRBV12-3 or TRBV12-4 with TRBJ2-2, with D tentatively TRBD2 (5 bases). The CDR3 contains 15 residues. Trimming removed 2 bases from V and 7 bases from J, with 14 bases in between. Here the CDR3 reads CASSLRAPRVGELFF. The CDR3 bases are TGTGCCAGCAGTTTACGGGCCCCGAGGGTCGGGGAGCTGTTTTTT.

The chain carries TRBV29-1 and TRBJ1-1; D remains ambiguous. This CDR3 comprises 13 residues. V was trimmed by 2 bases and J by 6 bases, leaving 13 bases between them. Per germline, CDR1 SQVTM and CDR2 ANQGSEA. The CDR3, as DNA: TGCAGCGTTGAACGCCGGTTTAGCCCTGAAGCTTTCTTT. This sequence encodes CSVERRFSPEAFF.

This clonotype was found a few times. The CDR3 here is CASRTTGTGETEAFF. The CDR3 DNA reads as TGTGCCAGCAGAACGACCGGGACAGGGGAAACTGAAGCTTTCTTT. The chain recombines TRBV2 with TRBJ1-1, with 10 bases matching TRBD1. Looked up from germline, CDR1 is SNHLY and CDR2 is FYNNEI. Trimming took 6 bases from V and 5 from J; bases not matched to a gene: 9. This CDR3 region has 15 residues.

Only a few counts were recorded for this clonotype. The chain links TRBV12-3 or TRBV12-4 to TRBJ2-2; 10 bases are shared with TRBD2. This CDR3 spans 15 amino acids. V lost 5 bases, J lost 7 bases, and 7 bases stayed unmatched. As DNA, the CDR3 is TGTGCCAGCAGTGGATTAGCGGGAGGTGTCGGGGAGCTGTTTTTT. Encoded protein: CASSGLAGGVGELFF.

The CDR3 loop reads CASSQTTGTSGNNEQFF. CDR3 in DNA: TGTGCCAGCAGCCAAACAACCGGGACTAGCGGAAACAATGAGCAGTTCTTC. The genes are TRBV4-2 and TRBJ2-1; the match to TRBD2 covers 11 bases. Per germline, CDR1 LGHNA and CDR2 YNFKEQ. This CDR3 is built from 17 residues. V was clipped by 2 bases and J by 5 bases; unmatched bases: 8.

This clonotype was seen only a few times. J is TRBJ2-7 and V is TRBV12-3 or TRBV12-4; the D is unclear. V gave up 8 bases and J gave up 9 bases, with 11 bases separating them. The CDR3 totals 10 residues. CDR3 amino acids: CASRTCPQYV. The CDR3 DNA follows: TGTGCCAGCCGTACCTGCCCGCAGTACGTC.